The present TCR beta chain was sequenced within a study of T cells expressing NK-cell markers. Study in general: Repertoire data for TCR beta were derived from sorted T cells (CD3+CD56+NKG2C+, CD3+CD56+NKG2C- and CD3+CD56-NKG2C+). Regarding the study as a whole: Also leading the CD3+CD56-NKG2C+ fraction in a handful of donors were these clonotypes. NKG2C+ dominant clonotypes from roughly 6 donors made up about 1.0-8% of CD8+ T cells.

5'RACE template switching with UMIs produced the TCR beta cDNA. One entry per CDR3 protein, without DNA, is what TCRdb gives after re-calling the 5' RACE reads. There are fewer than 300,000 distinct CDR3 sequences in the sample, with around 3.9% held by the top ten. Regarding this clonotype: As yet, its antigen is unknown.

The receptor comes from a woman between 18 and 69 years old in good health. The sample was blood T cells: a sorted CD56 or NKG2C T cell subset, CD4+ or CD8+ T cells, or bulk PBMC T cells (not recorded which).

CDR3 loop: CSARPDTLEAFF. The chain carries TRBV29-1 and TRBJ1-1; the D call from TCRdb, TRBD1, cannot be confirmed without DNA. Germline V gene data show CDR1 as SQVTM and CDR2 as ANQGSEA. The CDR3 length is 12 residues.